The clone carrying this TCR beta chain was picked up many times. This entry is derived from a study of OX40 agonist ivuxolimab in advanced cancers. Here immunoSEQ multiplex PCR was the method, and the copy in TCRdb shows in-frame clones only, minus some. This sample has more than 65,000 clones, with roughly 84% found just once. The clonotype comes from an adult with an advanced solid tumor such as melanoma, head and neck, liver or kidney cancer. Sequences were derived from CD4+ or CD8+ T cells sorted from blood, sampled in a trial of the OX40 agonist ivuxolimab.

In nucleotides, the CDR3 is TGTGCCTGGAACCAGGGGGCAGGGGAGACCCAGTACTTC. This translates into CAWNQGAGETQYF. The V gene is TRBV30, the J gene TRBJ2-5, with 8 bases identical to TRBD1. The germline V gene has CDR1 GTSNPN and CDR2 SVGIG (reference sequence). The V segment lost 4 bases and the J segment 5 bases; nucleotides outside the gene matches: 6. The CDR3 length is 13 residues.